This T cell receptor (beta chain) originates from a study of T cell changes during pregnancy in multiple sclerosis. Generated by immunoSEQ multiplex PCR, the TCRdb table keeps only in-frame clones and is missing some. The repertoire consists of some 80,000 clones, with 90% to 95% occurring once and the leading ten covering around 1.1%. The V and J ends lost 4 bases and 1 base, in that order; junction bases with no gene match: 4. This CDR3 spans 14 amino acids. The germline CDR1 and CDR2 sequences are LGHNA and YSLEER. The sequence came from a female donor with multiple sclerosis, enrolled in a pregnancy study. The source material was peripheral blood, sampled in the second trimester of pregnancy. V and J are TRBV4-3 and TRBJ2-7, with 7 bases lining up with TRBD2. As DNA, the CDR3 is TGCGCCAGCAGCCCCATAGCGGGTTCCTACGAGCAGTACTTC. It specifies CASSPIAGSYEQYF.